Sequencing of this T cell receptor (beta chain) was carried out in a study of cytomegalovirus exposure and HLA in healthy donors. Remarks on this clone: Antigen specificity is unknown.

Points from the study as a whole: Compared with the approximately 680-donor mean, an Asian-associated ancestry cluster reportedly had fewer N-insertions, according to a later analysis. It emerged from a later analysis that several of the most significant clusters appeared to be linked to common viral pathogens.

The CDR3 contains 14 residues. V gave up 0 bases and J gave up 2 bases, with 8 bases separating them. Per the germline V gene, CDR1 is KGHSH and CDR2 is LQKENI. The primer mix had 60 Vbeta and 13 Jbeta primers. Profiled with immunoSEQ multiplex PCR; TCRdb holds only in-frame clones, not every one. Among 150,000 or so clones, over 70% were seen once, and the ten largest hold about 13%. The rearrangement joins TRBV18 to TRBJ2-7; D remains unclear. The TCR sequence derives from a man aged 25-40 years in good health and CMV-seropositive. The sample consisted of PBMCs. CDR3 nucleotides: TGTGCCAGCTCACCACCTAGTAAAGCCTACGAGCAGTACTTC. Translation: CASSPPSKAYEQYF.